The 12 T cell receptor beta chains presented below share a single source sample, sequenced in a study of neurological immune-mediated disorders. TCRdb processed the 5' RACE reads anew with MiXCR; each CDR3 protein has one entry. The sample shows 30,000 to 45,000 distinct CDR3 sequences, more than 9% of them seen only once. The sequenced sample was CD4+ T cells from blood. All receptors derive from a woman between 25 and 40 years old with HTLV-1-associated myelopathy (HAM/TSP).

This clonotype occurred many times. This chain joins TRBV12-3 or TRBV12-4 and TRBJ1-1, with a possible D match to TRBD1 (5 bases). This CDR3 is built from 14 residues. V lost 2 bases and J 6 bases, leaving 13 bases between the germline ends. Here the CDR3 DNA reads TGTGCCAGCAGTTTAAGTGGCAGGGAGCCTGAAGCTTTCTTT. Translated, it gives CASSLSGREPEAFF.

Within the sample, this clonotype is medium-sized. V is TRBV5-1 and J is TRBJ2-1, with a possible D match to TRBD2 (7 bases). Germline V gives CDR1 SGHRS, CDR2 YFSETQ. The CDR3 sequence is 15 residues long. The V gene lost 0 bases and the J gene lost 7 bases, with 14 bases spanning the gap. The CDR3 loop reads CASSLVAGARNEQFF. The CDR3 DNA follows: TGCGCCAGCAGCTTGGTGGCGGGGGCTAGAAATGAGCAGTTCTTC.

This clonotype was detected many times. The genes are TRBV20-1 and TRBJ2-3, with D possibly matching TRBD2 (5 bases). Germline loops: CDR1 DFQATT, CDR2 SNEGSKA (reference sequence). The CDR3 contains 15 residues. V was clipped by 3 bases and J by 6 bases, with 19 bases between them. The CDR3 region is CSARNRTSSHDTQYF. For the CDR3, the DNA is TGCAGTGCTAGGAATCGGACTTCTTCACACGATACGCAGTATTTT.

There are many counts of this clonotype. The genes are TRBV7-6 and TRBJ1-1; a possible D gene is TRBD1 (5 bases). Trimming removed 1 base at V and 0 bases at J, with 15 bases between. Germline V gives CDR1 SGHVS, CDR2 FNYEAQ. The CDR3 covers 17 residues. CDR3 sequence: CASSLGQGSPLNTEAFF. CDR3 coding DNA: TGTGCCAGCAGCTTAGGGCAGGGTTCCCCTTTGAACACTGAAGCTTTCTTT.

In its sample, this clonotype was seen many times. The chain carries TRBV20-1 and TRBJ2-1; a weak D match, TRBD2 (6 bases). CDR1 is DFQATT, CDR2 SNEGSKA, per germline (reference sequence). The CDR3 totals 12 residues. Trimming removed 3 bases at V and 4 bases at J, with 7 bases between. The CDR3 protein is CSARGLYNEQFF. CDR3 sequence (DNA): TGCAGTGCTAGGGGACTGTACAATGAGCAGTTCTTC.

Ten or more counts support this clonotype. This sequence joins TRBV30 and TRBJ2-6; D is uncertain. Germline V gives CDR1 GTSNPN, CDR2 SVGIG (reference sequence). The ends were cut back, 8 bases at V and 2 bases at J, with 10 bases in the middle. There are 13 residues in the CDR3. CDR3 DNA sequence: TGTGCCCACGACAAAACTGGGGCCAACGTCCTGACTTTC. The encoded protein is CAHDKTGANVLTF.

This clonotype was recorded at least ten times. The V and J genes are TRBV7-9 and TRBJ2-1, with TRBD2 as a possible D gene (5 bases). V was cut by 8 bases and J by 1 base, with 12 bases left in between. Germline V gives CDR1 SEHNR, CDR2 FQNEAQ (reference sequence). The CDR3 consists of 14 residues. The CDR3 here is CASSGSGSYNEQFF. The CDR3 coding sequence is TGTGCCAGCTCGGGGTCGGGGTCCTACAATGAGCAGTTCTTC.

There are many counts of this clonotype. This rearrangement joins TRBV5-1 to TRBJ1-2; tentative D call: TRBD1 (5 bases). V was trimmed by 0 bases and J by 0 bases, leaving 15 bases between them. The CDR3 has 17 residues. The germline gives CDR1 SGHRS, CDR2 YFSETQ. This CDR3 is CASSLEYGGVANYGYTF. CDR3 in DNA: TGCGCCAGCAGCTTGGAGTATGGGGGGGTGGCTAACTATGGCTACACCTTC.

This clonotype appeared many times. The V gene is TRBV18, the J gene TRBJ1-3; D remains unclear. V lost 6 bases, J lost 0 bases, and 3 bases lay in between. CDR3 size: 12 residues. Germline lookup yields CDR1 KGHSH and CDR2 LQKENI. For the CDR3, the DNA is TGTGCCAGCTCCCCCTCTGGAAACACCATATATTTT. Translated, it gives CASSPSGNTIYF.

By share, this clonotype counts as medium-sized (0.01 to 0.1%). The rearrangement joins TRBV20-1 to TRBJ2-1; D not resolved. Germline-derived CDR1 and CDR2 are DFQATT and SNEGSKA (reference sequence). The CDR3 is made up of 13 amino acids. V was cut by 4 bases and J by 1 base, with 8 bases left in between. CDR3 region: CSAKTPSYNEQFF. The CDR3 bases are TGCAGTGCTAAAACCCCTTCCTACAATGAGCAGTTCTTC.

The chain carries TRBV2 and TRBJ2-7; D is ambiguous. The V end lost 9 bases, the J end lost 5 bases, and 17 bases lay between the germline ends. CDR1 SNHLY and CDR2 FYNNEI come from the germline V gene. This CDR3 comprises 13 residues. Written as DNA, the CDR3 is TGTGCCAGTAGGCGAGACAAGACCCACGAGCAGTACTTC. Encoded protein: CASRRDKTHEQYF.

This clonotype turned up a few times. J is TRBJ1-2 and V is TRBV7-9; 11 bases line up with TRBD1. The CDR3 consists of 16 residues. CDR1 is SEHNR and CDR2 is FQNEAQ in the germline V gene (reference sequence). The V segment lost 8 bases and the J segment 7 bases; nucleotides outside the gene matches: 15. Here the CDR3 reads CASEPGQGELGGGYTF. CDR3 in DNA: TGTGCCAGCGAACCGGGACAGGGGGAGTTGGGGGGTGGCTACACCTTC.